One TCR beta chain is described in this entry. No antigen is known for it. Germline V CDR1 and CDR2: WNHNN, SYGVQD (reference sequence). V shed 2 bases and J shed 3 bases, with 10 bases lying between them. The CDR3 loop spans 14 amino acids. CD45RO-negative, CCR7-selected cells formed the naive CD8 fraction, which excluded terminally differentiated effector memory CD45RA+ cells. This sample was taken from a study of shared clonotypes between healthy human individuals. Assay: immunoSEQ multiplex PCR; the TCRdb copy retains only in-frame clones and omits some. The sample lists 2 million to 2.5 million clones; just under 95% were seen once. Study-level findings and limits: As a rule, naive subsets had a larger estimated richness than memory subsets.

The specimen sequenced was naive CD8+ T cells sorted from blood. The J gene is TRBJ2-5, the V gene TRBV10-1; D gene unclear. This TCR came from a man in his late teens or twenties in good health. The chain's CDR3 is CASSEGHSEETQYF. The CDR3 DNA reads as TGCGCCAGCAGTGAGGGTCACAGCGAAGAGACCCAGTACTTC.